This TCR beta chain came from a study of blood T cell repertoires in COVID-19. In Cohort 3, a recovered donor had either two negative PCRs, clearance, or symptom resolution. Germline V CDR1 and CDR2: SEHNR, FQNEAQ (reference sequence). The CDR3 runs to 14 residues. V shed 5 bases and J 9 bases; nucleotides not matched to a gene: 10. Sequencing used immunoSEQ multiplex PCR; TCRdb keeps in-frame clones, though not all of them. This table has 250,000 to 350,000 clones, roughly nine tenths appearing once. The sequenced sample consisted of PBMCs or T cells enriched from blood (not recorded which). This clonotype was sampled from a woman between 45 and 60 years old who had recovered from COVID-19. The rearrangement joins TRBV7-9 to TRBJ2-1, with 7 bases that match TRBD2. CDR3 bases: TGTGCCAGCAGCCCGCATGGGGGGGGTGGTGAGCAGTTCTTC. It encodes CASSPHGGGGEQFF.